The clone carrying this TCR beta chain was counted only a few times. Its antigen is still unknown. This record belongs to a study of T cell repertoires in cytomegalovirus infection. Study in general: Public TCR beta signatures marked donors with CMV infection and the matching HLA.

CDR1 DFQATT and CDR2 SNEGSKA come from the germline V gene (reference sequence). This CDR3 comprises 16 residues. Trimming took 0 bases from V and 4 from J; bases not matched to a gene: 12. TCRdb recomputed calls from the reads with MiXCR, one row per CDR3 protein. The sample has 160,000 or so distinct CDR3 sequences, about a fifth seen once. This TCR was recovered from a human donor in good health (CMV status not recorded). Some clones in this sample may be carry-over from other donors' samples. This specimen consisted of CD8+ T cells from cultured PBMCs, obtained from culture after CMV antigen stimulation. This chain connects TRBV20-1 to TRBJ2-7; 7 nucleotides line up with TRBD2. CDR3 amino acids: CSARDQSGVGFYEQYF. Written as DNA, the CDR3 is TGCAGTGCTAGAGATCAGAGCGGGGTGGGCTTTTACGAGCAGTACTTC.